The 11 T cell receptor beta chains reported below all come from one sample, sequenced in a study of blood T cell repertoires in COVID-19 (dated by TCRdb to 2018 to 2020). The library was produced with the immunoSEQ multiplex PCR assay. Here the immuneACCESS table is served through TCRdb, limited to in-frame sequences with V and J called. Missing clones are a known gap in these copies; in checked studies unresolved V genes cover under half, and the rest lacks a known reason. Across this sample there are around 130,000 clones, with roughly 83% seen only once. Roughly 17% of the sample comes from the top ten. Sequenced material: peripheral blood. Source of these receptors: a woman at least 80 years old with acute or convalescent COVID-19.

The DNA for the CDR3 is TGTGCCTGGAGGGAAGACAGGGTGGGTGAGCAGTACTTC. Translation: CAWREDRVGEQYF. This rearrangement joins TRBV30 to TRBJ2-7; 7 bases align to TRBD1. The CDR3 contains 13 residues. J lost 7 bases, V lost 3 bases, and 9 bases had no gene match. The V gene's germline CDR1 is GTSNPN and CDR2 SVGIG (reference sequence).

The chain couples TRBV3-1 (or the pseudogene TRBV3-2) to TRBJ1-6, with D unclear. CDR1 is LGHDT and CDR2 is YNNKEL in the germline V gene (reference sequence). The CDR3 is 13 amino acids. Trimming cost V 2 bases and J 7 bases, with 6 bases left between them. CDR3 sequence: CASSQRRNSPLHF. For the CDR3, the DNA is TGTGCCAGCAGCCAACGCCGGAATTCACCCCTCCACTTT.

The V gene is TRBV6-1, the J gene TRBJ1-3, with TRBD1 matching 8 bases. The CDR3 contains 13 residues. Per germline, CDR1 MNHNS and CDR2 SASEGT. Unmatched junction bases numbered 4, after V lost 6 bases and J lost 6 bases. The CDR3 spells CASSLQGENTIYF. The DNA for the CDR3 is TGTGCCAGCAGCTTACAGGGGGAAAACACCATATATTTT.

The V gene is TRBV29-1, the J gene TRBJ2-1, with D hard to call. Germline-derived CDR1 and CDR2 are SQVTM and ANQGSEA. Trimming cost V 3 bases and J 7 bases, with 4 bases left between them. The CDR3 extends over 10 amino acids. CDR3 bases: TGCAGCGTTGATCATAATGAGCAGTTCTTC. Its translation: CSVDHNEQFF.

This chain links TRBV5-4 with TRBJ2-1, with a weak D call TRBD2 (6 bases). The germline V gene has CDR1 SGHNT and CDR2 YYREEE (reference sequence). The V end was cut by 0 bases, the J end by 0 bases, with 7 bases between. CDR3 length: 15 amino acids. This chain's CDR3 is CASSLDGSSYNEQFF. DNA of the CDR3: TGTGCCAGCAGCTTGGACGGGAGCTCCTACAATGAGCAGTTCTTC.

The V and J genes are TRBV6-1 and TRBJ2-7, with D possibly being TRBD1 (6 bases). The CDR3 sequence is 16 residues long. The germline gives CDR1 MNHNS, CDR2 SASEGT. Trimming pared 0 bases from V and 2 bases from J, leaving 14 bases between. The DNA of the CDR3 is TGTGCCAGCAGTGAAGCTCTAGTCAGGGGACCCTACGAGCAGTACTTC. Encoded protein: CASSEALVRGPYEQYF.

V usage is TRBV7-2 and J usage is TRBJ2-7, with 7 nucleotides matching TRBD1. The CDR3 has 17 residues. V trimming: 1 base; J trimming: 3 bases; junction bases outside the gene matches: 12. Germline CDR1 is SGHTA and CDR2 is FQGNSA. CDR3 amino acids: CASSLGLSGGIVYEQYF. The CDR3 coding sequence is TGTGCCAGCAGCTTAGGTCTCTCAGGGGGAATCGTCTACGAGCAGTACTTC.

This clone has only a few counts. The rearrangement links TRBV19 to TRBJ1-2; tentatively, D is TRBD1 (6 bases). Trimming took off 5 bases at V and 0 bases at J, with 19 bases between the two ends. CDR1 is LNHDA, CDR2 SQIVND, per germline (reference sequence). CDR3 size: 17 residues. The CDR3 coding sequence is TGTGCCAGTAGTTCACGGGAAGGGGGATCGGCTAACTATGGCTACACCTTC. As protein: CASSSREGGSANYGYTF.

J is TRBJ2-6 and V is TRBV7-9, with TRBD2 as a possible D gene (5 bases). The germline V gene encodes CDR1 SEHNR and CDR2 FQNEAQ (reference sequence). The CDR3 is 16 amino acids. V lost 4 bases and J 4 bases, leaving 14 bases between the germline ends. The CDR3 sequence is CASSYGIQWGANVLTF. Written as DNA, the CDR3 is TGTGCCAGCAGCTACGGGATTCAATGGGGGGCCAACGTCCTGACTTTC.

CDR3 in amino acids: CSAGGRGAYNEQFF. The CDR3 coding sequence is TGCAGCGCCGGCGGGCGGGGGGCATACAATGAGCAGTTCTTC. The V and J genes are TRBV29-1 and TRBJ2-1; 8 positions agree with TRBD2. The CDR3 covers 14 residues. Germline V gene sequence: CDR1 SQVTM, CDR2 ANQGSEA. The trim removed 7 bases at V and 4 bases at J, leaving 9 bases unmatched.

The chain couples TRBV5-1 to TRBJ2-7; weak D call: TRBD2 (6 bases). The germline V gene has CDR1 SGHRS and CDR2 YFSETQ. With 0 bases removed from V and 6 bases from J, the gap between germline ends came to 16 bases. The CDR3 is made up of 15 amino acids. This chain's CDR3 is CASSLVPGGVAEQYF. The CDR3 region has the DNA TGCGCCAGCAGCTTGGTCCCCGGGGGAGTGGCCGAGCAGTACTTC.